The present TCR beta chain was sequenced within a study of blood T cell repertoires in COVID-19 (dated by TCRdb to the early 2020s). General notes on the study: Samples from collaborators originated in the United States, Italy and Spain and spanned both the acute and convalescent phases of COVID-19. The material from the prospective study consisted of cDNA or gDNA derived from T cells, B-cell-depleted T cells, or PBMCs. Subjects who had been exposed to COVID-19, were actively infected with it, or had recovered from it provided the deeply sampled blood TCRbeta repertoires that made up the dataset. The repertoires were released in a freely available public database meant as a resource for research on the immune response to SARS-CoV-2. Samples were obtained from the ongoing ImmuneRACE study (first 160 participants) and from approximately 1,200 subjects provided by 6 global collaborators. Sample metadata almost always included a de-identified subject ID, COVID-19 status, age in years and sex. Where available, HLA class I and class II types were taken from metadata supplied by the sample provider and were not determined by assay-based typing. What the work shows at the level of the full study, not this receptor alone: How much clinical and demographic metadata was included differed by source and by participant, and the metadata was provided uncurated.

CDR1 and CDR2 were assigned from the germline V gene as SGDLS and YYNGEE. Trimming leaves V shorter by 2 bases and J shorter by 0 bases, with the junction holding 6 bases beyond the gene matches. The CDR3 starts with the cysteine, ends with the phenylalanine, and has 18 residues. The read is trimmed to its CDR3 DNA, 54 bases read in frame from base 1. TCRbeta CDR3 regions were amplified from genomic DNA by means of the immunoSEQ Assay, a bias-controlled multiplex PCR. Regarding the original processing steps: Within the assay, amplification of reference gene primers was used to estimate how many nucleated cells each sample contained. To quantify the absolute abundance of each unique TCRbeta CDR3 rearrangement, sequence reads were collapsed and filtered. For each sample, productive Simpson clonality was calculated as the square root of Simpson's diversity index over productive rearrangements. TCRdb stores this immuneACCESS table with in-frame sequences only. Part of the clones is absent; in the studies checked, under half of the shortfall reflects unresolved V genes, and no reason is known for the rest. For V, J and clone size, that table is used; D and trimming come from the DNA. This sample lists about 200,000 clones; 80% were detected once. Around 7.3% of the sample is in the top ten clones.

Whole blood was collected in K2EDTA tubes by collaborating institutions according to the institutions' own protocols. For TCRbeta analysis, collaborators shipped samples in one of three forms: frozen whole blood, isolated PBMCs, or DNA extracted from either of those sample types. With regard to this clone: What this receptor recognizes is not known. No quality values exist for individual bases; no much larger clone is one base distant.

The sequence was obtained from a woman between 70 and 85 years old with acute or convalescent COVID-19. What was sequenced was peripheral blood. The sequence links TRBV9 to TRBJ2-2; 11 bases in the junction line up with TRBD2. The nucleotide sequence reads TGTGCCAGCAGCGTGCTAGCGGGGGGTAACGCGAACACCGGGGAGCTGTTTTTT. Its coded protein is CASSVLAGGNANTGELFF.